One sample yielded the 28 T cell receptor beta chains listed below, sequenced in a study of CD8 T cells in Susac syndrome. After extraction with the RNeasy kit, roughly 0.45 to 1 ug of the RNA was reverse transcribed using random hexamers. In TCRdb, the immunoSEQ multiplex PCR reads were re-called with MiXCR into one record per CDR3 protein. The table shows approximately 190,000 distinct CDR3 sequences, with 90% to 97% occurring only once. Sequencing was carried out using CD4+ T cells from PBMCs. The source is a human donor with Susac syndrome.

Only a few counts were recorded for this clonotype. The chain links TRBV3-1 to TRBJ2-5; D may be TRBD1 or TRBD2 (5 bases each). V was cut by 3 bases and J by 3 bases, with 8 bases left in between. From germline, CDR1 is LGHDT and CDR2 YNNKEL (reference sequence). This CDR3 spans 13 amino acids. CDR3 in amino acids: CASSQRGEETQYF. The CDR3 DNA follows: TGTGCCAGCAGCCAGAGGGGTGAAGAGACCCAGTACTTC.

The genes are TRBV7-2 and TRBJ2-7; 9 nucleotides line up with TRBD2. The CDR3 loop spans 18 amino acids. Germline V gives CDR1 SGHTA, CDR2 FQGNSA. The J segment lost 2 bases and the V segment lost 1 base, leaving 12 bases of the junction unmatched. Written as DNA, the CDR3 is TGTGCCAGCAGCTTAGAACGGACCGGGACTAGCCTAACCTACGAGCAGTACTTC. Protein sequence: CASSLERTGTSLTYEQYF.

This chain joins TRBV6-5 and TRBJ2-1, with D unresolved. Germline CDR1 reads MNHEY; CDR2 reads SVGAGI. The CDR3 is made up of 16 amino acids. Trimming cost V 0 bases and J 4 bases, with 13 bases left between them. This chain's CDR3 is CASSYSLQFSYNEQFF. The CDR3, as DNA: TGTGCCAGCAGTTACTCGTTGCAGTTTTCATACAATGAGCAGTTCTTC.

This chain joins TRBV20-1 and TRBJ2-3; possibly TRBD2 for D (6 bases). Per germline, CDR1 DFQATT and CDR2 SNEGSKA (reference sequence). V was clipped by 5 bases and J by 4 bases, with 19 bases between them. This CDR3 is built from 15 residues. CDR3 amino acids: CSADPTRGGADTQYF. As DNA, the CDR3 is TGCAGTGCTGATCCCACGCGGGGCGGAGCAGATACGCAGTATTTT.

This chain uses TRBV4-2 with TRBJ1-5, with D uncertain. Between the trimmed V and J ends, which lost 0 bases and 4 bases, there was a span of 22 bases. Germline V gives CDR1 LGHNA, CDR2 YNFKEQ. The CDR3 has 19 residues. CDR3 amino acids: CASSQDQLAGIALNQPQHF. DNA for the CDR3: TGTGCCAGCAGCCAAGATCAACTGGCGGGGATTGCCCTTAATCAGCCCCAGCATTTT.

This clonotype was seen a handful of times. The chain's CDR3 is CATSAGTAVKETQYF. CDR3 DNA: TGTGCCACCAGCGCCGGGACAGCGGTCAAAGAGACCCAGTACTTC. The V gene is TRBV24-1, the J gene TRBJ2-5; 7 nucleotides line up with TRBD1. This CDR3 has 15 residues. V shed 7 bases and J 3 bases; nucleotides not matched to a gene: 10. CDR1 is KGHDR and CDR2 is SFDVKD in the germline V gene.

V gene TRBV5-8 combines with J gene TRBJ2-7, with 7 bases aligning to TRBD1. The junction had 14 bases not matched to a gene; V was cut back by 3 bases and J by 11 bases. CDR1 is SGHTS and CDR2 is YDEGEE in the germline V gene. The length of the CDR3 is 14 residues. CDR3 nucleotides: TGTGCCAGCAGCTCACCGGGACAGCAATACTCAGAGTACTTC. This encodes CASSSPGQQYSEYF.

The V gene is TRBV12-3 or TRBV12-4, the J gene TRBJ1-1, with D hard to call. The length of the CDR3 is 14 residues. V was cut by 5 bases and J by 1 base, with 11 bases left in between. CDR3 coding DNA: TGTGCCAGCAGTCCATCGGGCCGGAACACTGAAGCTTTCTTT. It is translated as CASSPSGRNTEAFF.

The rearrangement links TRBV29-1 to TRBJ2-4, with a weak D call TRBD1 (5 bases). CDR3 length equals 14 residues. V was clipped by 6 bases and J by 0 bases, with 12 bases between them. Germline CDR1 and CDR2: SQVTM and ANQGSEA. The DNA for the CDR3 is TGCAGCGTAACAGGTGATCTAGCCAAAAACATTCAGTACTTC. Translated: CSVTGDLAKNIQYF.

The gene calls are TRBV30 and TRBJ1-1; tentative D call: TRBD1 (5 bases). CDR1 GTSNPN and CDR2 SVGIG come from the germline V gene (reference sequence). V was pared by 2 bases and J by 5 bases, with 12 bases between. The length of the CDR3 is 13 residues. CDR3 in DNA: TGTGCCTGGAGTACCGACGGACATACTGAAGCTTTCTTT. Translation gives CAWSTDGHTEAFF.

The J gene is TRBJ2-3, the V gene TRBV6-2 or TRBV6-3; 7 positions agree with TRBD2. With V trimmed by 4 bases and J by 3 bases, 7 bases remained unmatched. This CDR3 has 15 residues. CDR1 and CDR2 (germline): MNHEY, SVGEGT. This CDR3 reads CASSWEGRSTDTQYF. The CDR3 coding sequence is TGTGCCAGCAGTTGGGAGGGGAGATCGACAGATACGCAGTATTTT.

The chain carries TRBV25-1 and TRBJ2-5; 8 nucleotides match TRBD2. After removal of 1 base from V and 1 base from J, the junction contained 5 bases not matched to a gene. The CDR3 runs 16 residues. The germline V gene has CDR1 MGHDK and CDR2 SYGVNS. The CDR3 loop is CASSELTSGGQETQYF. The CDR3 region has the DNA TGTGCCAGCAGTGAATTAACTAGCGGCGGCCAAGAGACCCAGTACTTC.

The chain has TRBV20-1 and TRBJ2-7, with D possibly being TRBD2 (5 bases). The CDR3 loop spans 13 amino acids. V was shortened by 3 bases and J by 1 base, with 10 bases between the two germline ends. Germline V lookup: CDR1 DFQATT, CDR2 SNEGSKA (reference sequence). The CDR3 loop reads CSARPRGSYEQYF. CDR3 nucleotides: TGCAGTGCTAGGCCCCGAGGGTCCTACGAGCAGTACTTC.

The chain couples TRBV7-3 to TRBJ2-1; TRBD1 aligns across 9 bases. V lost 4 bases, J lost 12 bases, and 4 bases stayed unmatched. Germline loops: CDR1 SGHTA, CDR2 FQGTGA. The CDR3 is made up of 12 amino acids. The CDR3 sequence is CASSSGQGRQFF. CDR3 DNA sequence: TGTGCCAGCAGCTCCGGACAGGGGAGGCAGTTCTTC.

The chain carries TRBV20-1 and TRBJ1-5; 9 nucleotides align to TRBD1. V was pared by 5 bases and J by 1 base, with 6 bases of the junction left unmatched. Per the germline V gene, CDR1 is DFQATT and CDR2 is SNEGSKA (reference sequence). CDR3 size: 15 residues. In nucleotides, the CDR3 is TGCAGTGCTCAACAGGGGGCTCTCAGCAATCAGCCCCAGCATTTT. The encoded protein is CSAQQGALSNQPQHF.

The J gene is TRBJ2-3, the V gene TRBV9; 12 bases are a match to TRBD2. Germline V gives CDR1 SGDLS, CDR2 YYNGEE. With 0 bases clipped from V and 5 bases from J, the junction kept 7 bases outside the gene matches. The CDR3 runs to 17 residues. CDR3 in DNA: TGTGCCAGCAGCGTAGATCCTAGCGGGGGGGCCGAAGATACGCAGTATTTT. It translates to CASSVDPSGGAEDTQYF.

V gene TRBV14 combines with J gene TRBJ2-3; D ambiguous. The germline CDR1 and CDR2 sequences are SGHDN and FVKESK. V lost 4 bases to trimming and J lost 1 base, with 18 bases between them. This CDR3 has 17 residues. The chain's CDR3 is CASSPSWGGYGTDTQYF. The DNA for the CDR3 is TGTGCCAGCAGCCCGTCCTGGGGTGGATACGGCACAGATACGCAGTATTTT.

The CDR3 sequence: CASSQLATTQETQYF. The DNA for the CDR3 is TGCGCCAGCAGCCAACTAGCGACCACACAAGAGACCCAGTACTTC. The chain links TRBV4-1 to TRBJ2-5; D might be TRBD2 (6 bases). Germline V gene lookup returns CDR1 MGHRA and CDR2 YSYEKL. The CDR3 has 15 residues. Trimming removed 2 bases from V and 2 bases from J, with 12 bases in between.

This clonotype is a singleton in its sample. The chain couples TRBV5-4 to TRBJ1-4; 8 bases fit TRBD1. Germline V gene lookup returns CDR1 SGHNT and CDR2 YYREEE (reference sequence). J gave up 5 bases and V 5 bases, and 8 bases lay outside the gene matches. CDR3 length equals 15 residues. The CDR3, as DNA: TGTGCCAGCAGGGGGCCGGGACAGGAGAATGAAAAACTGTTTTTT. It encodes CASRGPGQENEKLFF.

CDR3 in DNA: TGTGCCTGGAGTATGGGACAGGGACCCTACGAGCAGTACTTC. Encoded protein: CAWSMGQGPYEQYF. The chain recombines TRBV30 with TRBJ2-7, with 9 bases aligning to TRBD1. Germline CDR1 and CDR2: GTSNPN and SVGIG (reference sequence). The junction had 4 bases not matched to a gene; V was cut back by 2 bases and J by 2 bases. The CDR3 runs to 14 residues.

CDR3 nucleotides: TGCAGTGCTAGAGAGCTGTCTAGCGGTAGCACAGATACGCAGTATTTT. It specifies CSARELSSGSTDTQYF. The V call is TRBV20-1, the J call TRBJ2-3; 7 bases map to TRBD2. Germline lookup yields CDR1 DFQATT and CDR2 SNEGSKA (reference sequence). CDR3 length: 16 residues. With 0 bases clipped from V and 0 bases from J, the junction kept 6 bases outside the gene matches.

This rearrangement joins TRBV3-1 to TRBJ2-2, with D hard to call. The CDR3 sequence is 13 residues long. Germline V gene data show CDR1 as LGHDT and CDR2 as YNNKEL (reference sequence). The V and J ends lost 2 bases and 7 bases respectively, with 8 bases between them. Written as DNA, the CDR3 is TGTGCCAGCAGCCAACAAGTCGTCGGGGAGCTGTTTTTT. Protein sequence: CASSQQVVGELFF.

The chain uses TRBV20-1 and TRBJ1-5; D uncertain. Trimming removed 3 bases from V and 5 bases from J, with 11 bases in between. The germline V gene has CDR1 DFQATT and CDR2 SNEGSKA (reference sequence). CDR3 length equals 13 residues. In DNA, the CDR3 is TGCAGTGCTAGCTTAGGAGCGGATCAGCCCCAGCATTTT. Translating gives CSASLGADQPQHF.

The rearrangement uses TRBV15 and TRBJ2-7; TRBD1 matches at 7 bases. The germline V gene encodes CDR1 LNHNV and CDR2 YYDKDF (reference sequence). J lost 1 base, V lost 3 bases, and 9 bases had no gene match. The CDR3 length is 16 residues. CDR3: CATSSRQGLPSYEQYF. The CDR3 DNA follows: TGTGCCACCAGCAGCCGACAGGGTTTACCTTCCTACGAGCAGTACTTC. Supplemented by reference TRBV15 and TRBJ2-7, the full variable domain reads DAMVIQNPRYQVTQFGKPVTLSCSQTLNHNVMYWYQQKSSQAPKLLFHYYDKDFNNEADTPDNFQSRRPNTSFCFLDIRSPGLGDTAMYLCATSSRQGLPSYEQYFGPGTRLTVT.

The chain links TRBV29-1 to TRBJ2-7; D remains ambiguous. Germline-derived CDR1 and CDR2 are SQVTM and ANQGSEA. This CDR3 is 12 amino acids long. The V end lost 0 bases, the J end lost 3 bases, and 6 bases lay between the germline ends. CDR3 nucleotide sequence: TGCAGCGTTGAAGACAGCTTCTACGAGCAGTACTTC. Encoded protein: CSVEDSFYEQYF.

The rearrangement uses TRBV7-9 and TRBJ2-2; D is perhaps TRBD1 (6 bases). V was pared by 2 bases and J by 1 base, with 11 bases between. The V gene's germline CDR1 is SEHNR and CDR2 FQNEAQ (reference sequence). This CDR3 has 16 residues. CDR3 region: CASSLPKGQNTGELFF. The CDR3 DNA sequence: TGTGCCAGCAGCTTACCCAAGGGACAGAACACCGGGGAGCTGTTTTTT. The variable domain in full, with the rest retrieved from reference TRBV7-9 and TRBJ2-2, is DTGVSQNPRHKITKRGQNVTFRCDPISEHNRLYWYRQTLGQGPEFLTYFQNEAQLEKSRLLSDRFSAERPKGSFSTLEIQRTEQGDSAMYLCASSLPKGQNTGELFFGEGSRLTVL.

J is TRBJ2-5 and V is TRBV20-1, with 11 nucleotides matching TRBD2. J lost 2 bases, V lost 1 base, and 12 bases had no gene match. CDR1 is DFQATT, CDR2 SNEGSKA, per germline (reference sequence). This CDR3 spans 18 amino acids. CDR3 nucleotide sequence: TGCAGTGCTAGAGGCGTAGCGGGGGGGCCTCGCCTACAAGAGACCCAGTACTTC. Its protein product is CSARGVAGGPRLQETQYF.

The chain uses TRBV2 and TRBJ1-5; D is unclear. Germline CDR1 is SNHLY and CDR2 is FYNNEI. V was shortened by 1 base and J by 8 bases, with 6 bases between the two germline ends. The CDR3 is 12 residues long. This CDR3 reads CASSEGIKPQHF. The CDR3, as DNA: TGTGCCAGCAGTGAAGGGATTAAGCCCCAGCATTTT.